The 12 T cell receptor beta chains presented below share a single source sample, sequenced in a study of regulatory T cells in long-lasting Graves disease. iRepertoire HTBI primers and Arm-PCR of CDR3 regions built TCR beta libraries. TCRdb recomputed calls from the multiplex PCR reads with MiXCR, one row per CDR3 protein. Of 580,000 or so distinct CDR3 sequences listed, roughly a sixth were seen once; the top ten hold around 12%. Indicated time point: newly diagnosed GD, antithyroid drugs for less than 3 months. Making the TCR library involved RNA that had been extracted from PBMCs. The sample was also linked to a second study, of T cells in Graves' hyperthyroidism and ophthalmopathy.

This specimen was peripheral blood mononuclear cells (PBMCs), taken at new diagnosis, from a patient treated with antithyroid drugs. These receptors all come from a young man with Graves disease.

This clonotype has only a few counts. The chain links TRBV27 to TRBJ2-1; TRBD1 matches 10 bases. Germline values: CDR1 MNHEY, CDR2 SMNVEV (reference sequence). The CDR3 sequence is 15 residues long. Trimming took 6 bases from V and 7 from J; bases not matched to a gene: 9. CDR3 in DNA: TGTGCCAGCAGCAGACCGGGACAGGGGTGGAATGAGCAGTTCTTC. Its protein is CASSRPGQGWNEQFF.

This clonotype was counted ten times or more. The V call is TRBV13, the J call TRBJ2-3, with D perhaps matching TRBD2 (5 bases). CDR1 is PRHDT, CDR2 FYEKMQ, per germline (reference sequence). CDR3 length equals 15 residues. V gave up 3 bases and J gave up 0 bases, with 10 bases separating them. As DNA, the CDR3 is TGTGCCAGCAGCTTCCGAGCTAGCAGCACAGATACGCAGTATTTT. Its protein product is CASSFRASSTDTQYF.

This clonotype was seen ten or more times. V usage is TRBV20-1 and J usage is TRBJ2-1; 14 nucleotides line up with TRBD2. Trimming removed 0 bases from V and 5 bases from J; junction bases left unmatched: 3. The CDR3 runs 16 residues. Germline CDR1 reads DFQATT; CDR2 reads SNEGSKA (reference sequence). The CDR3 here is CSARDGTSGSDNEQFF. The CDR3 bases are TGCAGTGCTAGAGATGGGACTAGCGGGAGTGACAATGAGCAGTTCTTC.

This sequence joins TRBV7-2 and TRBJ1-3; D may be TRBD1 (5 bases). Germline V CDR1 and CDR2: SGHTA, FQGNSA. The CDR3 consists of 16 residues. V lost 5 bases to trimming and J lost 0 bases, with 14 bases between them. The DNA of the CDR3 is TGTGCCAGCAGCCCAGATGGGACCCACTCTGGAAACACCATATATTTT. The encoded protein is CASSPDGTHSGNTIYF.

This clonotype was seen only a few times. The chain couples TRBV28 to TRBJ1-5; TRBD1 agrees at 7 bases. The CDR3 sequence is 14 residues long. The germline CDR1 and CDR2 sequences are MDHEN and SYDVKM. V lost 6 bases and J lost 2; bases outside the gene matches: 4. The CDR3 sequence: CASRTGWRNQPQHF. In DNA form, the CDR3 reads TGTGCCAGCAGGACAGGGTGGCGCAATCAGCCCCAGCATTTT. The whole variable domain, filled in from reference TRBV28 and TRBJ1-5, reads DVKVTQSSRYLVKRTGEKVFLECVQDMDHENMFWYRQDPGLGLRLIYFSYDVKMKEKGDIPEGYSVSREKKERFSLILESASTNQTSMYLCASRTGWRNQPQHFGDGTRLSIL.

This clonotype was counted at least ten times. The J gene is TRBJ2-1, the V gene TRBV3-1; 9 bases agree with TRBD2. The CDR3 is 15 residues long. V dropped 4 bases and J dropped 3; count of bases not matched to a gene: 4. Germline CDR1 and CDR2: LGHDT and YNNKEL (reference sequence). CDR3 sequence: CASSLSGSIYNEQFF. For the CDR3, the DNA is TGTGCCAGCAGCCTTAGCGGGAGCATCTACAATGAGCAGTTCTTC.

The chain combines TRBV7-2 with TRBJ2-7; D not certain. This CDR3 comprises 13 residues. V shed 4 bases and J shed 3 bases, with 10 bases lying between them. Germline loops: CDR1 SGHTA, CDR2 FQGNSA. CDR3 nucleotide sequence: TGTGCCAGCAGCTCATCTGGGAACTACGAGCAGTACTTC. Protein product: CASSSSGNYEQYF.

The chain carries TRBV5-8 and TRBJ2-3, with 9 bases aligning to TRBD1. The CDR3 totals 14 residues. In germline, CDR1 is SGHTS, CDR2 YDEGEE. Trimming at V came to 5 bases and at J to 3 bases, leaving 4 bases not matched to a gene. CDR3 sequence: CASSRDRDTDTQYF. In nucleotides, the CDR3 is TGTGCCAGCAGTCGGGACAGGGATACAGATACGCAGTATTTT. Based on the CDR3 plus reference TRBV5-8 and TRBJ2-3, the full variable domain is EAGVTQSPTHLIKTRGQQATLRCSPISGHTSVYWYQQALGLGLQFLLWYDEGEERNRGNFPPRFSGRQFPNYSSELNVNALELEDSALYLCASSRDRDTDTQYFGPGTRLTVL.

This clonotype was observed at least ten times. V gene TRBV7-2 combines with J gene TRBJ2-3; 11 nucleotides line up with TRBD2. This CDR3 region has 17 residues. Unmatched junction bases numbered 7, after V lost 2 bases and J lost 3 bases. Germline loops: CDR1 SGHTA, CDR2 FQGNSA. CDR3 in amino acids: CASSLLPSGRSTDTQYF. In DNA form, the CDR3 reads TGTGCCAGCAGCTTATTGCCTAGCGGGAGGTCTACAGATACGCAGTATTTT.

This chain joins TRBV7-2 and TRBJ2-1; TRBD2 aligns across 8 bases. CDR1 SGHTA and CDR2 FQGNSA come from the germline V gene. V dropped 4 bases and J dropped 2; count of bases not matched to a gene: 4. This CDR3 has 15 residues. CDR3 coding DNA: TGTGCCAGCAGCTCCCGGGAGGGAGCCTACAATGAGCAGTTCTTC. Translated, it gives CASSSREGAYNEQFF.

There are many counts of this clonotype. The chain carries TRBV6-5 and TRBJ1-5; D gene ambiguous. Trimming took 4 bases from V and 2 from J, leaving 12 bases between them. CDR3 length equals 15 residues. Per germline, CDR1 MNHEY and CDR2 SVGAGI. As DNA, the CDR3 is TGTGCCAGCAGTTGGGTCCATGGGGGCAATCAGCCCCAGCATTTT. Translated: CASSWVHGGNQPQHF.

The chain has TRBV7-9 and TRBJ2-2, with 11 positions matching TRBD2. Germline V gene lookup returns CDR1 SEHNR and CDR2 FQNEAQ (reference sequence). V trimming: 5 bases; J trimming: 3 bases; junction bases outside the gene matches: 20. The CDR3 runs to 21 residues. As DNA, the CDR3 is TGTGCCAGCAGCACCTTGAAGACCGGGACTAGCGGAAGAGGGTACACCGGGGAGCTGTTTTTT. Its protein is CASSTLKTGTSGRGYTGELFF.